The source of this TCR beta chain is a study of T cell repertoires in ileal Crohn's disease. Study context: Less than 40% were active smokers at surgery; median disease duration was approximately 7.3 years. Study-wide results and caveats: Compared with CD4 T cells, sorted CD8 cells carried more expanded clones. Active smokers at surgery had more clonal expansions than non-smokers.

From germline, CDR1 is SGDLS and CDR2 YYNGEE. The CDR3 runs to 16 residues. V was clipped by 0 bases and J by 1 base, with 13 bases between them. As for this clone: The antigen remains undetermined.

Assay: immunoSEQ multiplex PCR; the TCRdb copy retains only in-frame clones and omits some. This sample has 13,000 to 15,000 clones, with 70% to 90% found just once. The sequence was collected from an adult with Crohn's disease. The chain has TRBV9 and TRBJ1-1, with unresolved D. Sequencing input: ileal tissue. The CDR3 DNA sequence: TGTGCCAGCAGCGTAGTGGCAGGCCCTCAGAACACTGAAGCTTTCTTT. Translated: CASSVVAGPQNTEAFF.